This paragraph covers one T cell receptor beta chain sequence. TCRdb keeps only in-frame clones here, not all; method: immunoSEQ multiplex PCR. The sample holds some 150,000 clones, nearly 96% seen once. After removal of 3 bases from V and 10 bases from J, the junction contained 6 bases not matched to a gene. This CDR3 contains 13 residues. The germline V gene has CDR1 LGHDT and CDR2 YNNKEL (reference sequence). These data come from a study of control samples from healthy donors and cancer patients. This TCR was recovered from a woman in her 30s in good health. The sequencing input was blood. The rearrangement links TRBV3-1 (or the pseudogene TRBV3-2) to TRBJ1-1, with 9 bases matching TRBD1. The CDR3: CASSHTGGVGAFF. Here the CDR3 DNA reads TGTGCCAGCAGCCATACAGGGGGCGTAGGAGCTTTCTTT.